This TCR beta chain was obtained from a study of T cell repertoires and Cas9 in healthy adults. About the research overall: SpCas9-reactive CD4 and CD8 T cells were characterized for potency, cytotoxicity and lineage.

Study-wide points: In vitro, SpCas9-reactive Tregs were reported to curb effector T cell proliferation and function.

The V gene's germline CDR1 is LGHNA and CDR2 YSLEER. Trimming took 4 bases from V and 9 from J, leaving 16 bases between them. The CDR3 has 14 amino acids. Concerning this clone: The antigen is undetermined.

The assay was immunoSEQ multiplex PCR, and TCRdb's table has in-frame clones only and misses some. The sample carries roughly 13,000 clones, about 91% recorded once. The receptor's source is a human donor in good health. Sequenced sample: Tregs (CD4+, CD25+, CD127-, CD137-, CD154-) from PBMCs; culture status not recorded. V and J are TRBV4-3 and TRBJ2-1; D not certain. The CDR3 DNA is TGCGCCAGCAGCCCAGCGAGTGGGTACGGTGAGCAGTTCTTC. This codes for CASSPASGYGEQFF.